These T cell receptor beta chains were read from a single sample in a study of T cells after posttransplantation cyclophosphamide. Using immunoSEQ multiplex PCR, the repertoire was profiled, and TCRdb retains in-frame clones only, with some absent. This sample has about 37,000 clones, each found more than once. Sequencing was done on a sample of PBMCs. The origin of the receptors is a man aged 25 to 45 in good health and a related stem cell transplant donor. Both conserved end residues are part of each CDR3. A D gene is named only where the DNA matches it firmly. Expanded clones get a size class; other rows say once, few or many, or leave the size out.

TRBD1 | TRBJ1-6 | many | TRBV4-3 | CASSQEGQGNSPLHF | TGCGCCAGCAGCCAAGAGGGACAGGGAAATTCACCCCTCCACTTT
NA | TRBJ2-5 | many | TRBV12-3/TRBV12-4 | CASNQGGETQYF | TGTGCCAGTAACCAGGGGGGAGAGACCCAGTACTTC
NA | TRBJ2-2 | many | TRBV7-9 | CASSLAGGLYAGELFF | TGTGCCAGCAGCTTAGCTGGGGGCTTGTACGCCGGGGAGCTGTTTTTT
NA | TRBJ2-1 | many | TRBV2 | CASSVQGNEQFF | TGTGCCAGCAGTGTACAGGGTAATGAGCAGTTCTTC
NA | TRBJ2-1 | many | TRBV7-6 | CASSLSAGIYNEQFF | TGTGCCAGCAGCTTGTCTGCGGGGATTTACAATGAGCAGTTCTTC
NA | TRBJ1-1 | NA | TRBV18 | CASSPPVTVNTEAFF | TGTGCCAGCTCACCACCGGTTACGGTAAACACTGAAGCTTTCTTT
TRBD1 | TRBJ1-2 | many | TRBV5-1 | CASGQGTGAFGYTF | TGCGCCAGCGGACAGGGGACGGGGGCATTTGGCTACACCTTC
NA | TRBJ2-5 | NA | TRBV13 | CASSLRETQYF | TGTGCCAGCAGCTTACGGGAGACCCAGTACTTC
TRBD2 | TRBJ2-1 | few | TRBV6-1 | CASTRLAGEYNEQFF | TGTGCCAGCACCCGACTAGCGGGGGAGTACAATGAGCAGTTCTTC
NA | TRBJ2-7 | many | TRBV7-2 | CASSLVSGESYEQYF | TGTGCCAGCAGCTTAGTGTCAGGGGAGAGCTACGAGCAGTACTTC
TRBD2 | TRBJ2-1 | few | TRBV27 | CASSLYPGLAGGEEQFF | TGTGCCAGCAGTTTATACCCCGGACTAGCGGGGGGGGAAGAGCAGTTCTTC
TRBD1 | TRBJ1-2 | many | TRBV12-3/TRBV12-4 | CASSEQGRIYGYTF | TGTGCCAGCAGTGAACAGGGGCGAATCTATGGCTACACCTTC
TRBD1 | TRBJ1-6 | many | TRBV5-1 | CASSQGQGNSPLHF | TGCGCCAGCAGCCAGGGACAGGGGAACTCACCCCTCCACTTT
NA | TRBJ1-2 | many | TRBV9 | CASSVAQGYGYTF | TGTGCCAGCAGCGTAGCACAGGGCTATGGCTACACCTTC
TRBD1 | TRBJ1-1 | many | TRBV18 | CASSPWTGGGDTEAFF | TGTGCCAGCTCACCTTGGACAGGGGGAGGTGACACTGAAGCTTTCTTT
TRBD2 | TRBJ2-3 | many | TRBV4-1 | CASSQEGTSADTQYF | TGCGCCAGCAGCCAAGAGGGGACTAGCGCAGATACGCAGTATTTT
NA | TRBJ2-5 | few | TRBV7-3 | CASSLTGGEGETQYF | TGTGCCAGCAGCTTAACAGGGGGGGAGGGGGAGACCCAGTACTTC
NA | TRBJ1-2 | many | TRBV5-6 | CASSLGARGETNYGYTF | TGTGCCAGCAGCCTGGGCGCGCGAGGGGAGACGAACTATGGCTACACCTTC
TRBD2 | TRBJ2-3 | NA | TRBV27 | CASSLSTSGGPDTQYF | TGTGCCAGCAGTTTATCAACTAGCGGGGGCCCAGATACGCAGTATTTT
TRBD1 | TRBJ1-3 | many | TRBV4-1 | CASSQVPETGLVGNTIYF | TGCGCCAGCAGCCAAGTCCCGGAGACAGGGCTAGTCGGAAACACCATATATTTT
TRBD2 | TRBJ2-7 | many | TRBV4-2 | CASSHERGDRYEQYF | TGTGCCAGCAGCCACGAGCGGGGGGACCGCTACGAGCAGTACTTC
TRBD1 | TRBJ1-5 | many | TRBV6-1 | CASSWTGGNQPQHF | TGTGCCAGCAGTTGGACAGGGGGCAATCAGCCCCAGCATTTT
NA | TRBJ2-1 | many | TRBV7-6 | CASSLAGVTLYNEQFF | TGTGCCAGCAGCTTAGCGGGCGTCACCTTATACAATGAGCAGTTCTTC
TRBD1 | TRBJ1-4 | many | TRBV7-9 | CASSLEGRGFEKLFF | TGTGCCAGCAGCTTAGAGGGCAGGGGGTTCGAAAAACTGTTTTTT
TRBD1 | TRBJ1-1 | many | TRBV4-1 | CASSHLPTGRTEAFF | TGCGCCAGCAGCCACCTCCCGACAGGGCGGACTGAAGCTTTCTTT
NA | TRBJ1-2 | many | TRBV7-8 | CASSLAQGGYGYTF | TGTGCCAGCAGCTTAGCACAGGGTGGCTATGGCTACACCTTC
NA | TRBJ2-5 | many | TRBV4-3 | CASSQGLRGTPEEETQYF | TGCGCCAGCAGCCAAGGCCTTAGGGGGACACCTGAGGAAGAGACCCAGTACTTC
TRBD2 | TRBJ2-7 | many | TRBV7-2 | CASSFGTSVGEQYF | TGTGCCAGCAGCTTTGGCACTAGCGTGGGCGAGCAGTACTTC
NA | TRBJ2-7 | NA | TRBV7-3 | CASSLGSNYEQYF | TGTGCCAGCAGCTTAGGCAGTAATTACGAGCAGTACTTC
TRBD1 | TRBJ1-6 | many | TRBV28 | CASSLTDRGRVHF | TGTGCCAGCAGCCTAACGGACAGGGGGAGAGTCCACTTT
NA | TRBJ1-3 | many | TRBV9 | CASSFGTINSGNTIYF | TGTGCCAGCAGCTTCGGGACAATCAACTCTGGAAACACCATATATTTT
NA | TRBJ2-7 | many | TRBV6-5 | CASSSQQGPLEQYF | TGTGCCAGCAGTTCCCAACAGGGCCCTCTCGAGCAGTACTTC
NA | TRBJ2-7 | many | TRBV9 | CASSGMAAGEQYF | TGTGCCAGCAGCGGAATGGCAGCGGGCGAGCAGTACTTC
NA | TRBJ2-6 | many | TRBV7-2 | CASSVQGPGANVLTF | TGTGCCAGCAGCGTACAGGGCCCTGGGGCCAACGTCCTGACTTTC
NA | TRBJ2-3 | many | TRBV5-4 | CASSYRTGTDTQYF | TGTGCCAGCAGCTACCGGACAGGCACAGATACGCAGTATTTT
NA | TRBJ1-6 | many | TRBV5-1 | CASTETGPGPPLHF | TGCGCCAGCACAGAGACAGGACCGGGGCCACCCCTCCACTTT
TRBD1 | TRBJ1-2 | many | TRBV18 | CASSPKTGAIYGYTF | TGTGCCAGCTCACCCAAGACAGGGGCTATCTATGGCTACACCTTC
TRBD1 | TRBJ1-4 | many | TRBV5-4 | CASSSGQGRSTNEKLFF | TGTGCCAGCAGCTCGGGACAGGGGAGATCAACTAATGAAAAACTGTTTTTT
NA | TRBJ2-3 | many | TRBV5-1 | CASSLNQGGSSTDTQYF | TGCGCCAGCAGCTTGAATCAGGGGGGTTCTAGCACAGATACGCAGTATTTT
NA | TRBJ1-1 | many | TRBV5-1 | CASSPGGGQNTEAFF | TGCGCCAGCAGCCCTGGGGGGGGACAGAACACTGAAGCTTTCTTT
TRBD1 | TRBJ2-5 | NA | TRBV29-1 | CSASTGGIEETQYF | TGCAGCGCTTCGACAGGGGGAATCGAAGAGACCCAGTACTTC
NA | TRBJ1-2 | NA | TRBV29-1 | CSAGPDRSNNYGYTF | TGCAGCGCTGGACCTGACAGGAGCAATAACTATGGCTACACCTTC
NA | TRBJ1-2 | many | TRBV18 | CASSGRQEGYGYTF | TGTGCCAGCTCAGGTCGACAAGAAGGATATGGCTACACCTTC
TRBD1 | TRBJ1-2 | medium-sized | TRBV5-1 | CASSSTGQPNYGYTF | TGCGCCAGCAGCTCCACGGGACAGCCTAACTATGGCTACACCTTC
NA | TRBJ1-2 | NA | TRBV30 | CAWSWRGSHGYTF | TGTGCCTGGAGCTGGCGGGGAAGCCATGGCTACACCTTC
NA | TRBJ2-2 | many | TRBV7-2 | CASSPRLGGANGELFF | TGTGCCAGCAGCCCCCGTCTTGGGGGGGCGAACGGGGAGCTGTTTTTT
NA | TRBJ2-1 | many | TRBV6-2/TRBV6-3 | CASKEGGEFYEQFF | TGTGCCAGCAAGGAGGGGGGGGAATTCTATGAGCAGTTCTTC
TRBD1 | TRBJ1-3 | many | TRBV11-2 | CASSLRVAGGFGNTIYF | TGTGCCAGCAGCTTAAGGGTGGCAGGGGGCTTTGGAAACACCATATATTTT
TRBD2 | TRBJ2-3 | NA | TRBV24-1 | CATSQDVGGGAADTQYF | TGTGCCACCAGTCAAGACGTCGGCGGGGGGGCGGCAGATACGCAGTATTTT
TRBD1 | TRBJ2-7 | NA | TRBV13 | CASSLQAGDRGPEQYF | TGTGCCAGCAGCTTACAGGCAGGAGACAGGGGGCCCGAGCAGTACTTC